This TCR beta chain was sequenced in a study of CD8+ T cells in alopecia areata. On the study more broadly: Treated patients received oral tofacitinib, 5 to 10 mg twice daily. Overall study results and limits: Compared with normal scalp, lesional scalp had higher clonality and more expanded CD8+ clones. Many expanded lesional clones stayed in scalp and blood while on tofacitinib.

cDNA reverse transcribed from extracted RNA served as the sequencing template. The repertoire was sequenced with immunoSEQ multiplex PCR; TCRdb's copy has only in-frame clones and lacks some. The table records around 200,000 clones, 50% to 60% of them present only once. Treatment defined: oral pan-JAK inhibitor, 5-10 mg twice daily. This CDR3 has 14 residues. CDR1 and CDR2 (germline): SQVTM, ANQGSEA. The V end was cut by 8 bases, the J end by 3 bases, with 19 bases between. With respect to this clone: Antigen: not known.

This clonotype originated in a human donor with alopecia areata. Sample: CD4+ T cells sorted from blood, taken at week 4, from a patient treated with tofacitinib. J is TRBJ1-2 and V is TRBV29-1, with D possibly TRBD1 on 6 matching bases. CDR3 amino acids: CSTTRQGLDYGYTF. Written as DNA, the CDR3 is TGCAGCACCACGCGGCAGGGGTTAGACTATGGCTACACCTTC.